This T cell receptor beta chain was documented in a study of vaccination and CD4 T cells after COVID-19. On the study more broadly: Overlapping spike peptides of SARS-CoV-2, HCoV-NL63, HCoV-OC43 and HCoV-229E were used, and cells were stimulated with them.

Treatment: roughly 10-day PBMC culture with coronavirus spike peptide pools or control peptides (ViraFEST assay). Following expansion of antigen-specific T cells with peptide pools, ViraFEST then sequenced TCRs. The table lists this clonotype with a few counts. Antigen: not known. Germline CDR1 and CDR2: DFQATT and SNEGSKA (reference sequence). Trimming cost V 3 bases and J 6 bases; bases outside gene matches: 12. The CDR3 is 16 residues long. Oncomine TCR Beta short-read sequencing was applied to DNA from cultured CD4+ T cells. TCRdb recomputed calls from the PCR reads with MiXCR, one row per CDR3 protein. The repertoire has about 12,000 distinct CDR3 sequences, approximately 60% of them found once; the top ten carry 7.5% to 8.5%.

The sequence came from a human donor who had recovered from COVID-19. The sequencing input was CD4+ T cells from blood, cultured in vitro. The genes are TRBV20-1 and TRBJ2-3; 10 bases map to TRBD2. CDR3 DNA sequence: TGCAGTGCTAGTCTCCTAGCGGGAGCTCTGAGGGATACGCAGTATTTT. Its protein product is CSASLLAGALRDTQYF.